The sequence of this TCR beta chain was determined in a study of OX40 agonist ivuxolimab in advanced cancers. Findings of the study overall: The authors also found low normalized T-cell clonal expansion in some nonresponders.

Turning to this clone: What it recognizes is unknown.

Assay used: immunoSEQ multiplex PCR; TCRdb lists only in-frame clones, some missing. The sample shows some 28,000 clones, around 85% of them seen only once. Germline loops: CDR1 MNHEY, CDR2 SMNVEV (reference sequence). The CDR3 loop spans 14 amino acids. V was pared by 4 bases and J by 4 bases, with 13 bases between. The material was CD4+ or CD8+ T cells sorted from blood, obtained in a trial of the OX40 agonist ivuxolimab. This receptor was identified in an adult with an advanced solid tumor such as melanoma, head and neck, liver or kidney cancer. V gene TRBV27 combines with J gene TRBJ1-2; D is uncertain. The DNA for the CDR3 is TGTGCCAGCAGTTCCCTGACGGAGCTCTATGGCTACACCTTC. Its protein is CASSSLTELYGYTF.